Below, 10 T cell receptor beta chains from the same sample are listed, as sequenced in a study of T cell repertoires in cytomegalovirus infection. TCRdb ran MiXCR on the reads and lists one entry per CDR3 protein. The data contain about 250,000 distinct CDR3 sequences, 9% to 15% of them seen just once; the ten biggest clones take up approximately 1.8%. Sequencing used PBMCs. The receptors come from a human donor in good health (CMV status not recorded). Some clones in this sample may be carry-over from other donors' samples.

The genes are TRBV7-9 and TRBJ2-7; D may be TRBD1 (6 bases). The CDR3 has 15 residues. The V gene's germline CDR1 is SEHNR and CDR2 FQNEAQ (reference sequence). With 1 base removed from V and 3 bases from J, the gap between germline ends came to 13 bases. For the CDR3, the DNA is TGTGCCAGCAGCTTAGGCGGACAGCAGAACTACGAGCAGTACTTC. Protein product: CASSLGGQQNYEQYF.

The J gene is TRBJ1-2, the V gene TRBV18; a weak D match, TRBD1 (6 bases). This CDR3 comprises 13 residues. Between the trimmed V and J ends, which lost 4 bases and 11 bases, there was a span of 17 bases. Germline CDR1 is KGHSH and CDR2 is LQKENI. CDR3 in amino acids: CASSQTPEDRYTF. For the CDR3, the DNA is TGTGCCAGCTCACAGACCCCAGAGGACAGATACACCTTC.

This clonotype came up a few times. V and J are TRBV5-1 and TRBJ1-1, with D hard to call. In germline, CDR1 is SGHRS, CDR2 YFSETQ. V lost 4 bases and J 0 bases, leaving 10 bases between the germline ends. The CDR3 totals 14 residues. The CDR3 loop reads CASSPTSMNTEAFF. In DNA, the CDR3 is TGCGCCAGCAGCCCGACCTCTATGAACACTGAAGCTTTCTTT.

Ten or more counts support this clonotype. The chain uses TRBV7-2 and TRBJ1-5; D may be TRBD1 (6 bases). V was cut by 7 bases and J by 5 bases, with 15 bases left in between. Germline-derived CDR1 and CDR2 are SGHTA and FQGNSA. The CDR3 has 14 amino acids. The chain's CDR3 is CASTPAGDYQPQHF. The DNA for the CDR3 is TGTGCCAGCACCCCCGCAGGGGACTATCAGCCCCAGCATTTT.

Many counts were recorded for this clonotype. The chain is built from TRBV6-4 and TRBJ2-1; possibly TRBD1 for D (6 bases). V was cut by 4 bases and J by 0 bases, with 16 bases left in between. Germline V lookup: CDR1 MRHNA, CDR2 SNTAGT. The CDR3 has 17 residues. CDR3 in DNA: TGTGCCAGCAGTGTTTTTGGGCAGGGGAGCTCCTACAATGAGCAGTTCTTC. As protein: CASSVFGQGSSYNEQFF.

The V gene is TRBV20-1, the J gene TRBJ2-7; weak D call: TRBD1 (6 bases). Per the germline V gene, CDR1 is DFQATT and CDR2 is SNEGSKA (reference sequence). The CDR3 consists of 15 residues. Trimming left V 0 bases short and J 1 base short, with 13 bases between. CDR3 protein: CSARDRTEGSYEQYF. CDR3 DNA sequence: TGCAGTGCTAGAGATCGGACAGAGGGTTCCTACGAGCAGTACTTC.

V usage is TRBV12-3 or TRBV12-4 and J usage is TRBJ2-5; 10 bases fit TRBD2. With 3 bases clipped from V and 2 bases from J, the junction kept 3 bases outside the gene matches. CDR3 length: 15 amino acids. CDR3 protein: CASSLSGRAQETQYF. CDR3 DNA: TGTGCCAGCAGTTTGAGCGGGAGGGCACAAGAGACCCAGTACTTC.

This clonotype was observed many times. The rearrangement joins TRBV7-6 to TRBJ1-1; D possibly corresponds to TRBD1 (5 bases). V dropped 2 bases and J dropped 5 bases, with 15 bases sitting between them. This CDR3 has 15 amino acids. Germline values: CDR1 SGHVS, CDR2 FNYEAQ. For the CDR3, the DNA is TGTGCCAGCAGCTTAAGTTGGTCGGGGGAAACTGAAGCTTTCTTT. Translation: CASSLSWSGETEAFF.

This clonotype occurred many times. The rearrangement links TRBV7-2 to TRBJ2-7; D is possibly TRBD1 (5 bases). Germline CDR1 SGHTA, CDR2 FQGNSA. The CDR3 runs to 14 residues. Trimming took 8 bases from V and 2 from J, leaving 16 bases between them. CDR3 bases: TGTGCCAGCGGGTCAAGGGGCTTGACCTACGAGCAGTACTTC. Translating it yields CASGSRGLTYEQYF.

This clonotype was observed at least ten times. The chain couples TRBV11-2 to TRBJ1-1; D is perhaps TRBD1 (5 bases). Between the trimmed V and J ends, which lost 6 bases and 4 bases, there was a span of 15 bases. CDR1 and CDR2 from the germline V gene are SGHAT and FQNNGV. The CDR3 runs to 14 residues. The CDR3 bases are TGTGCCAGCAGGCCTCAGGGAAAGGGCACTGAAGCTTTCTTT. It encodes CASRPQGKGTEAFF.